This TCR beta chain derives from a study of blood T cells in healthy people across ages. V lost 3 bases to trimming and J lost 2 bases, with 9 bases between them. In germline, CDR1 is LGHNA, CDR2 YSLEER. This CDR3 is built from 14 residues. Then a second PCR, running roughly 7 to 11 cycles, was carried out with a sample-barcoded 5' primer and a J-beta primer mix. TCRdb analysed the 5' RACE reads with MiXCR anew, one entry per CDR3 protein. The repertoire includes about 1,800,000 distinct CDR3 sequences, under 30% of them detected once, and 7.7% sits in the top ten. Whole-study results and caveats: The recorded TCR beta diversity per million T cells decreased in a roughly linear manner with age. Long-lived donors had more naive CD4+ cells and higher diversity than aged donors.

With regard to this clonotype: Its matching antigen is unknown.

All donors came from Russia, were Caucasian and healthy, and spanned ages roughly 6 to 95. Extractions gave at least 5 micrograms of total RNA per sample. The TCR sequence derives from a woman in her twenties or thirties in good health. The sequencing sample was made of blood. V gene TRBV4-3 combines with J gene TRBJ2-3, with no clear D. The CDR3 DNA reads TGCGCCAGCAGCCAGGTTGCAACCACAGATACGCAGTATTTT. Protein sequence: CASSQVATTDTQYF.